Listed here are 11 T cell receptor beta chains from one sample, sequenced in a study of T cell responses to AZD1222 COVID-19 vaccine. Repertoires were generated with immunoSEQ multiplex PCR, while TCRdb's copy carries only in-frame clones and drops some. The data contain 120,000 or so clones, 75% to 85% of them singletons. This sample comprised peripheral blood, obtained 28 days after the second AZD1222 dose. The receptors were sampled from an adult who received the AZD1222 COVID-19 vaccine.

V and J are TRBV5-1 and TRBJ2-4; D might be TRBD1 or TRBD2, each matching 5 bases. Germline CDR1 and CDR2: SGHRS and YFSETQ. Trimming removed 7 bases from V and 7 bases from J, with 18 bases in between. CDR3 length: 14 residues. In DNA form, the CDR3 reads TGCGCCAGCCACGCTGAGGGGTACTCCAACATTCAGTACTTC. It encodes CASHAEGYSNIQYF.

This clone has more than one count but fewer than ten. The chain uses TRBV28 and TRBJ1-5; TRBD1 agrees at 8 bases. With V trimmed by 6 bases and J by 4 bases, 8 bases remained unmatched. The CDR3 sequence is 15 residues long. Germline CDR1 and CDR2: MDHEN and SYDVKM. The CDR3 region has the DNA TGTGCCAGCAGCCCCGGCAGGGGGCCAAATCAGCCCCAGCATTTT. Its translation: CASSPGRGPNQPQHF.

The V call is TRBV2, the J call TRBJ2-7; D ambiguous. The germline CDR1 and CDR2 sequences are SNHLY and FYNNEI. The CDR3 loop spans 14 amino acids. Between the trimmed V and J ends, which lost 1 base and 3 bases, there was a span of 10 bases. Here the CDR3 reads CASSEGSIHYEQYF. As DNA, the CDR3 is TGTGCCAGCAGTGAAGGGTCGATCCACTACGAGCAGTACTTC.

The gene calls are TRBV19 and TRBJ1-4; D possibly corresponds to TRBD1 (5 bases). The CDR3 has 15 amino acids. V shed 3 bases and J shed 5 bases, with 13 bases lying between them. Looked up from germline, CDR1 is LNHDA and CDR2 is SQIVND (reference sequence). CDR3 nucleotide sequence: TGTGCCAGTAGTATCGGGGCGTCGGGAAATGAAAAACTGTTTTTT. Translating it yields CASSIGASGNEKLFF.

In DNA, the CDR3 is TGTGCCAGCAGCTTTAGAGGGGTCGGGAGCTCCTATAATTCACCCCTCCACTTT. Translation: CASSFRGVGSSYNSPLHF. The J gene is TRBJ1-6, the V gene TRBV7-8, with D perhaps TRBD1 (5 bases). Trimming stripped 3 bases from V and 0 bases from J, with 15 bases between. Germline V gives CDR1 SGHVS, CDR2 FQNEAQ. The CDR3 totals 18 residues.

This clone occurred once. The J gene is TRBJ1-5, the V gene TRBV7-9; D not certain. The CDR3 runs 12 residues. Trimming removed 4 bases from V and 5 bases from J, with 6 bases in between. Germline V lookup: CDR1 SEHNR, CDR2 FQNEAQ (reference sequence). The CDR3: CASSWSDQPQHF. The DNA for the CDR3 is TGTGCCAGCAGCTGGTCAGATCAGCCCCAGCATTTT.

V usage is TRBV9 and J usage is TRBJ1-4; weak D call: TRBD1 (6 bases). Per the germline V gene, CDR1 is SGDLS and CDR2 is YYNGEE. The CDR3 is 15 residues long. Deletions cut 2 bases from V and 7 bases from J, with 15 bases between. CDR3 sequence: CASSVYRDWGEKLFF. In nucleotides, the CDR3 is TGTGCCAGCAGCGTCTACAGGGATTGGGGTGAAAAACTGTTTTTT. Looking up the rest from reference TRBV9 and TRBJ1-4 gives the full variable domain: DSGVTQTPKHLITATGQRVTLRCSPRSGDLSVYWYQQSLDQGLQFLIQYYNGEERAKGNILERFSAQQFPDLHSELNLSSLELGDSALYFCASSVYRDWGEKLFFGSGTQLSVL.

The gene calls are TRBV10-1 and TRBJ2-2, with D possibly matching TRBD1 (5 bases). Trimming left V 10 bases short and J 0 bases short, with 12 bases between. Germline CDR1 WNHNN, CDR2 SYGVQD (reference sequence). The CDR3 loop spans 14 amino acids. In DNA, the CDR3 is TGCGCCACCCGGCAGGGTTCGAACACCGGGGAGCTGTTTTTT. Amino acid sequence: CATRQGSNTGELFF.

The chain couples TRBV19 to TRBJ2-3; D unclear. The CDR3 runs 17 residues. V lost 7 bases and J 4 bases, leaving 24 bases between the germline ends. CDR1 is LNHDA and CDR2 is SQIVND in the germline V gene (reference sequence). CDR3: CASTPILASKGADTQYF. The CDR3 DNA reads TGTGCCAGTACTCCCATCCTGGCCTCCAAGGGCGCAGATACGCAGTATTTT.

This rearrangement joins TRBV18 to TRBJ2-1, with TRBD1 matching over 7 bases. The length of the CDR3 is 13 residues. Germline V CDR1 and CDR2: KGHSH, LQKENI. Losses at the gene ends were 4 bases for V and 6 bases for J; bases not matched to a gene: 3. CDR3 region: CASSRDRINEQFF. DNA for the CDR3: TGTGCCAGCTCACGGGACAGAATCAATGAGCAGTTCTTC.

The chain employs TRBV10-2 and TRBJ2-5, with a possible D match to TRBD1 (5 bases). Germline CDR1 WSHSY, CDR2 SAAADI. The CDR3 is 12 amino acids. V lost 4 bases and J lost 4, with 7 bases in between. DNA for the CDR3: TGCGCCAGCAGTGTGCAGGGAGAGACCCAGTACTTC. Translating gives CASSVQGETQYF.